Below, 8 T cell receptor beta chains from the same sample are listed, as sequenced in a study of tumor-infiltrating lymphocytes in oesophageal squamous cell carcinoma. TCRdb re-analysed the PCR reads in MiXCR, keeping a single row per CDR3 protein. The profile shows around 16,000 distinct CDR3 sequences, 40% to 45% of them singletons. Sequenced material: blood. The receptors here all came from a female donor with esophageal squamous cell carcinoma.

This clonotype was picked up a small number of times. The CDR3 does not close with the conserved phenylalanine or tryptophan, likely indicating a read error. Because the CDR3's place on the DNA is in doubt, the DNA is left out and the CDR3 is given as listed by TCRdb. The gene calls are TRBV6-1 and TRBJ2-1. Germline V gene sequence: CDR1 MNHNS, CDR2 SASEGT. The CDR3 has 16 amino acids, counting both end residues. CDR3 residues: CASSPTHQSYGYTFGS.

The CDR3 DNA follows: TGTGCCAGTGGGTCCGGGACTAGCGCCACAGATACGCAGTATTTT. It specifies CASGSGTSATDTQYF. V is TRBV19 and J is TRBJ2-3; TRBD2 matches 10 bases. The V gene end was trimmed by 8 bases and the J gene end by 2 bases; junction bases not matched to a gene: 7. Germline V gene lookup returns CDR1 LNHDA and CDR2 SQIVND (reference sequence). This CDR3 is built from 15 residues.

CDR3 nucleotides: TGCGCCAGCAGCCAAGTAGTTGGTAGCAATCAGCCCCAGCATTTT. Protein sequence: CASSQVVGSNQPQHF. This sequence joins TRBV4-1 and TRBJ1-5; D is uncertain. Trimming left V 1 base short and J 0 bases short, with 7 bases between. Germline loops: CDR1 MGHRA, CDR2 YSYEKL. This CDR3 has 15 amino acids.

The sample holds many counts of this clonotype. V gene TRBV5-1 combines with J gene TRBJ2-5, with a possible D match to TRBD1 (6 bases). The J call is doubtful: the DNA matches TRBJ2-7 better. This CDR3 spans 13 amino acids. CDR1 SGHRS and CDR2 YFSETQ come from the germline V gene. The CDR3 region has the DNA TGCGCCACGACGACAGGTTGGTCGGACGAGCAGTACTTC. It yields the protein CATTTGWSDEQYF.

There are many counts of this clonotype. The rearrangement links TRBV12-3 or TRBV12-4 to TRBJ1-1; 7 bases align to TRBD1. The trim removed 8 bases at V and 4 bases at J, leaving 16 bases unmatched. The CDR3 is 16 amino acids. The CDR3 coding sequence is TGTGCCAGCCAATGGGACAGTTCGAGACCGGGCACTGAAGCTTTCTTT. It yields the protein CASQWDSSRPGTEAFF.

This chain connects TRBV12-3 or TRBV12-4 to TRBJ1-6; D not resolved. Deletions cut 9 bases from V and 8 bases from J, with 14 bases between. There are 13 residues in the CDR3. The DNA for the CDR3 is TGTGCCAGTGCAGGACGCGGCGATTCACCCCTCCACTTT. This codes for CASAGRGDSPLHF.

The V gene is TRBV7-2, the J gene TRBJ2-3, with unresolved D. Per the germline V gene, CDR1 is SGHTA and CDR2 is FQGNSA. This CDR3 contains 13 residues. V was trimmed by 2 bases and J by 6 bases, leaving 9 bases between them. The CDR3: CASSLRARDTQYF. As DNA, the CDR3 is TGTGCCAGCAGCTTAAGGGCCCGGGATACGCAGTATTTT. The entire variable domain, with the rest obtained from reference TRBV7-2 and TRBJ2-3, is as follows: GAGVSQSPSNKVTEKGKDVELRCDPISGHTALYWYRQSLGQGLEFLIYFQGNSAPDKSGLPSDRFSAERTGGSVSTLTIQRTQQEDSAVYLCASSLRARDTQYFGPGTRLTVL.

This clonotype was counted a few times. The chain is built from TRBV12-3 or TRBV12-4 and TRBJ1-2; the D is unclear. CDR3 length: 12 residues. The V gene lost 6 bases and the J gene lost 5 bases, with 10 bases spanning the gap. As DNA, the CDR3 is TGTGCCAGCAGCCCGGTCCAATATGGCTACACCTTC. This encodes CASSPVQYGYTF.